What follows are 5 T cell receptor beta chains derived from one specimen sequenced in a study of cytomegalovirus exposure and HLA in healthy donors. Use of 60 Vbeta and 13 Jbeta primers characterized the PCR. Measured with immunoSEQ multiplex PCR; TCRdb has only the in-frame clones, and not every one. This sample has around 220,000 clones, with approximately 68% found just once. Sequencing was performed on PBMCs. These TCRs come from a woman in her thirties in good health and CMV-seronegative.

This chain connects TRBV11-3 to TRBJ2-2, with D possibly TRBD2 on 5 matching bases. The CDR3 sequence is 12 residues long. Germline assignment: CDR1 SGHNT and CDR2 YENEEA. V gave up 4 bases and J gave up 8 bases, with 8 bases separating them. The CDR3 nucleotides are TGTGCCAGCAGCTCTTCGGGGGGGGAGCTGTTTTTT. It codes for CASSSSGGELFF. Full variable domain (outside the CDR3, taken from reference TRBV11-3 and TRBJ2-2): EAGVVQSPRYKIIEKKQPVAFWCNPISGHNTLYWYLQNLGQGPELLIRYENEEAVDDSQLPKDRFSAERLKGVDSTLKIQPAELGDSAVYLCASSSSGGELFFGEGSRLTVL.

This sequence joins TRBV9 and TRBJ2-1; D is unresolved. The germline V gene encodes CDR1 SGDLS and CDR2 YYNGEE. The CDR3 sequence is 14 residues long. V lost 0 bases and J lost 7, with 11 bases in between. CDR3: CASSVANRINEQFF. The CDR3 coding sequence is TGTGCCAGCAGCGTAGCTAACCGAATAAATGAGCAGTTCTTC.

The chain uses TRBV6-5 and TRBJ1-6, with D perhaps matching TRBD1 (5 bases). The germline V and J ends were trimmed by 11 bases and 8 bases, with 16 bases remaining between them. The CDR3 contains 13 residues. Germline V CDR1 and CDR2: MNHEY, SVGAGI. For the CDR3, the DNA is TGTGCCGTCCTAATCAGGGTGGATTCACCCCTCCACTTT. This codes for CAVLIRVDSPLHF.

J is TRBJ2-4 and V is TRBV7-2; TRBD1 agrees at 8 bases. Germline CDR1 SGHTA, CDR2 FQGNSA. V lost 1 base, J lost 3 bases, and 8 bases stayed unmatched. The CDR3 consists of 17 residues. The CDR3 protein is CASSLVGQDGVKNIQYF. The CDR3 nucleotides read TGTGCCAGCAGCTTAGTGGGACAGGATGGGGTCAAAAACATTCAGTACTTC. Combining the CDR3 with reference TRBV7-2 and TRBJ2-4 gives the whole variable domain GAGVSQSPSNKVTEKGKDVELRCDPISGHTALYWYRQSLGQGLEFLIYFQGNSAPDKSGLPSDRFSAERTGGSVSTLTIQRTQQEDSAVYLCASSLVGQDGVKNIQYFGAGTRLSVL.

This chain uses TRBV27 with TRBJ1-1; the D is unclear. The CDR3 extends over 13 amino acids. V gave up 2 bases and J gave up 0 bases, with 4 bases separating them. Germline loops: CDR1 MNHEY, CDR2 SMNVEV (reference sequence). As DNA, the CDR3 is TGTGCCAGCAGTTTACAGTTGAACACTGAAGCTTTCTTT. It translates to CASSLQLNTEAFF.